This T cell receptor beta chain was found in a study of CXCR3-negative and CXCR3-positive naive CD8 T cells. The CD45RO-CCR7+CD27+CD95- phenotype denoted naive CD8+ T cells. Overall study results and limits: CXCR3-positive naive cells had TRB CDR3s that were more hydrophobic than CXCR3-negative naive cells had. Memory CD8+ T cell repertoires were far less diverse than both naive subsets. Memory cells diverged, while naive CXCR3-positive and CXCR3-negative cells had similar TRBV-TRBJ usage.

This CDR3 region has 16 residues. Germline-derived CDR1 and CDR2 are SGHTA and FQGNSA. UMI labels and 5' RACE were used to prepare the TRB cDNA libraries. TCRdb reanalyzed the 5' RACE reads, giving one entry per CDR3 protein sequence and no DNA. This sample's table reports over 100,000 distinct CDR3 sequences. A remark on this clonotype: What it recognizes is unknown.

The chain combines TRBV7-2 with TRBJ2-5. The receptor was isolated from a human donor in good health. Some clones in this sample may be carry-over from other donors' samples. The specimen sequenced was naive CXCR3+ CD8+ T cells from blood. Subset defined: CD45RO-CCR7+CD27+CD95- naive CD8+ T cells expressing CXCR3 (TNR3+). CDR3 amino acids: CASSLEGQVIGETQYF.